These 17 T cell receptor beta chains were sequenced from one sample in a study of T cells expressing NK-cell markers. TCRdb reanalyzed the 5' RACE reads, giving one entry per CDR3 protein sequence and no DNA. This sample's table reports some 600,000 distinct CDR3 sequences. The sample comprised blood T cells: a sorted CD56 or NKG2C T cell subset, CD4+ or CD8+ T cells, or bulk PBMC T cells (not recorded which). Receptor source: a man between 18 and 35 years old in good health.

V usage is TRBV12-3 or TRBV12-4 and J usage is TRBJ2-1; absent DNA, TCRdb's TRBD2 call cannot be checked. This CDR3 contains 17 residues. CDR3 protein: CASKVNAGGSSYNEQFF.

This rearrangement joins TRBV9 to TRBJ1-2. The CDR3 is made up of 13 amino acids. Germline V gives CDR1 SGDLS, CDR2 YYNGEE. This CDR3 reads CASSTSNRVGYTF.

The chain employs TRBV29-1 and TRBJ2-5. The CDR3 is 11 amino acids. Per the germline V gene, CDR1 is SQVTM and CDR2 is ANQGSEA. CDR3 amino acids: CSVGPQETQYF.

The chain combines TRBV7-8 with TRBJ2-7; TCRdb calls TRBD1, which cannot be checked without DNA. From germline, CDR1 is SGHVS and CDR2 FQNEAQ. This CDR3 has 14 residues. The CDR3 loop reads CASSVDRGPYEQYF.

The gene calls are TRBV6-5 and TRBJ2-2; with no DNA, the TCRdb D assignment of TRBD2 cannot be verified. The germline gives CDR1 MNHEY, CDR2 SVGAGI. This CDR3 comprises 17 residues. CDR3 in amino acids: CASSSETSGISTGELFF.

V usage is TRBV11-2 and J usage is TRBJ2-1; the D call from TCRdb, TRBD2, cannot be confirmed without DNA. Looked up from germline, CDR1 is SGHAT and CDR2 is FQNNGV. The CDR3 sequence is 15 residues long. This CDR3 reads CASSLGLAGMDEQFF. Based on the CDR3 plus reference TRBV11-2 and TRBJ2-1, the full variable domain is EAGVAQSPRYKIIEKRQSVAFWCNPISGHATLYWYQQILGQGPKLLIQFQNNGVVDDSQLPKDRFSAERLKGVDSTLKIQPAKLEDSAVYLCASSLGLAGMDEQFFGPGTRLTVL.

The chain couples TRBV12-3 or TRBV12-4 to TRBJ2-2; TCRdb lists TRBD2, though no DNA is available to test this call. The CDR3 has 16 amino acids. CDR3 region: CASSFPSGTPTGELFF.

V is TRBV5-1 and J is TRBJ2-6; without DNA, the TCRdb call of TRBD1 cannot be checked. The germline V gene has CDR1 SGHRS and CDR2 YFSETQ. The CDR3 has 16 amino acids. CDR3: CASSAQGVSGANVLTF. The complete variable domain, with remaining parts taken from reference TRBV5-1 and TRBJ2-6, reads KAGVTQTPRYLIKTRGQQVTLSCSPISGHRSVSWYQQTPGQGLQFLFEYFSETQRNKGNFPGRFSGRQFSNSRSEMNVSTLELGDSALYLCASSAQGVSGANVLTFGAGSRLTVL.

The chain has TRBV7-8 and TRBJ1-1; lacking DNA, the TRBD1 call made by TCRdb goes unchecked. CDR3 length: 14 residues. Germline V gene lookup returns CDR1 SGHVS and CDR2 FQNEAQ. CDR3: CASSLLTGATEAFF.

The gene calls are TRBV20-1 and TRBJ2-5; TCRdb returns TRBD1, unconfirmable since there is no DNA. Germline V gene lookup returns CDR1 DFQATT and CDR2 SNEGSKA (reference sequence). The CDR3 has 15 residues. This CDR3 is CSAPLRGTPRETQYF.

V and J are TRBV20-1 and TRBJ2-3; as DNA is missing, the TRBD1 call by TCRdb cannot be tested. Germline assignment: CDR1 DFQATT and CDR2 SNEGSKA (reference sequence). This CDR3 spans 17 amino acids. The CDR3 protein is CSAKPGHLQDSTDTQYF.

J is TRBJ2-5 and V is TRBV7-9. Germline V gene lookup returns CDR1 SEHNR and CDR2 FQNEAQ (reference sequence). The CDR3 loop spans 13 amino acids. CDR3 residues: CASSLEPGETQYF.

The chain recombines TRBV27 with TRBJ2-1; the D call from TCRdb, TRBD2, cannot be confirmed without DNA. This CDR3 comprises 16 residues. Looked up from germline, CDR1 is MNHEY and CDR2 is SMNVEV (reference sequence). The CDR3 reads CASSLSGLRTHNEQFF.

The chain employs TRBV3-1 and TRBJ2-1; TCRdb reports TRBD2, a call that lacks DNA to check it against. Germline V gene lookup returns CDR1 LGHDT and CDR2 YNNKEL (reference sequence). The CDR3 length is 14 residues. CDR3 residues: CATSSGGSYNEQFF.

The chain is built from TRBV4-3 and TRBJ2-3; TCRdb reports TRBD1, a call that lacks DNA to check it against. CDR1 and CDR2 (germline): LGHNA, YSLEER. This CDR3 is 15 amino acids long. CDR3 in amino acids: CASSRQVGGTDTQYF.

The chain is built from TRBV20-1 and TRBJ2-5; TCRdb gives TRBD2 as the D gene, but with no DNA this cannot be confirmed. The length of the CDR3 is 14 residues. Germline assignment: CDR1 DFQATT and CDR2 SNEGSKA (reference sequence). The CDR3 region is CSATRTSTQETQYF.

This rearrangement joins TRBV6-1 to TRBJ2-2. Germline CDR1 MNHNS, CDR2 SASEGT. The CDR3 sequence is 14 residues long. The CDR3 sequence: CAAKDSRIPGELFF.